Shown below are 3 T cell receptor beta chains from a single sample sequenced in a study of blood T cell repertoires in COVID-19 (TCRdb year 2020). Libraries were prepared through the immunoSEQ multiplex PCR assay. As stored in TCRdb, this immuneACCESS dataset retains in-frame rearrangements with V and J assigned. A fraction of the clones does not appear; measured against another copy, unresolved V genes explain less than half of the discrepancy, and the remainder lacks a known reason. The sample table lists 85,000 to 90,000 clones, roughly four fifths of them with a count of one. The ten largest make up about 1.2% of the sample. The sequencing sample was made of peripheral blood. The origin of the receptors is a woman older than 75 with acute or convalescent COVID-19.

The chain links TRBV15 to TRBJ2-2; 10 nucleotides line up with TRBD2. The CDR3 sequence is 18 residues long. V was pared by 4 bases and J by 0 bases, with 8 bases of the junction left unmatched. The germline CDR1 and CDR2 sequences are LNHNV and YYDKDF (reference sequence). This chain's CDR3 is CATSKPASGSSNTGELFF. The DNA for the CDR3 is TGTGCCACCAGCAAGCCGGCTAGCGGGAGTTCGAACACCGGGGAGCTGTTTTTT.

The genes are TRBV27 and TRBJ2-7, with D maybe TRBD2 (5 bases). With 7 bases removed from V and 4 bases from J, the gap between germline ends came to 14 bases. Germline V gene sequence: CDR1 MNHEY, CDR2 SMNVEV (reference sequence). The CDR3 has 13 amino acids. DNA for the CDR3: TGTGCCAGCATTCCCAGCACGGGGTACGAGCAGTACTTC. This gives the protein CASIPSTGYEQYF.

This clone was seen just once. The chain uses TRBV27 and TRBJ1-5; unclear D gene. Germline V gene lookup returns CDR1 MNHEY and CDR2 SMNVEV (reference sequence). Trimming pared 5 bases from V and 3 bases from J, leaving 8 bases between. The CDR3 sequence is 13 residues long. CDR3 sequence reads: CASSLEPNQPQHF. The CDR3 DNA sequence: TGTGCCAGCAGTCTAGAGCCCAATCAGCCCCAGCATTTT.